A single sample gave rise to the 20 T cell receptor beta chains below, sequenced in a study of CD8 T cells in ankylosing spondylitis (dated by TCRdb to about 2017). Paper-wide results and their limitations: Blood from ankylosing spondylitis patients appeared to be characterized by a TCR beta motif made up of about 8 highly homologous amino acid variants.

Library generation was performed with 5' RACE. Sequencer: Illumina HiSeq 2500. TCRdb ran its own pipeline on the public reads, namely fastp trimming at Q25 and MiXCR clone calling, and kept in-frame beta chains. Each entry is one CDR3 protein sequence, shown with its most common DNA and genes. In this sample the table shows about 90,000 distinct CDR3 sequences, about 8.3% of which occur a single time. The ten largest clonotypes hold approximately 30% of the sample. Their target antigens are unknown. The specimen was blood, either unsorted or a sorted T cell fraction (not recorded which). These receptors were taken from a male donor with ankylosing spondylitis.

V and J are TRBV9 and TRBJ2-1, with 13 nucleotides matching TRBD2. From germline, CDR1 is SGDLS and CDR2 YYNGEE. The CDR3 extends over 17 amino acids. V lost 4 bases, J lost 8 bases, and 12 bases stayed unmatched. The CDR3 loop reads CASSPQSWTSGSHEQFF. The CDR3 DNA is TGTGCCAGCAGCCCTCAATCGTGGACTAGCGGGAGCCATGAGCAGTTCTTC.

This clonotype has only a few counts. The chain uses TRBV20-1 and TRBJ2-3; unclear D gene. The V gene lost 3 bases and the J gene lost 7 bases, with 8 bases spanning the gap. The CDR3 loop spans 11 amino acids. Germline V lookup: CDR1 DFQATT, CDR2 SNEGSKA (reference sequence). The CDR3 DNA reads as TGCAGTGCTAGGACCGACCATACGCAGTATTTT. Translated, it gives CSARTDHTQYF.

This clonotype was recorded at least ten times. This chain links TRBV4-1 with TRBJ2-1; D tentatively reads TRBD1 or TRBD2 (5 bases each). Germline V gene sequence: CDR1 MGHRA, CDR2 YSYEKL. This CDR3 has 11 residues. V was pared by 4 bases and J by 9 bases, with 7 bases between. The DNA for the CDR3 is TGCGCCAGCAGCCGGGGGAGTGAGCAGTTCTTC. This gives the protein CASSRGSEQFF.

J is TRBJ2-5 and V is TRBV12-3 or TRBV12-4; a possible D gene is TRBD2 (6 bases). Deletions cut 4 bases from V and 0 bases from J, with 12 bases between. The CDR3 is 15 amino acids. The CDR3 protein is CASSSSGEDQETQYF. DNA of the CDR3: TGTGCCAGCAGTTCGTCGGGGGAAGACCAAGAGACCCAGTACTTC.

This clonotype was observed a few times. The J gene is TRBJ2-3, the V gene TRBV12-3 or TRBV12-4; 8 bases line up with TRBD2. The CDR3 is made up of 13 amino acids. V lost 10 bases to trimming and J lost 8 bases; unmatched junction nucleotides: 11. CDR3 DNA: TGTGCCACCCCGCGGGAGGACATGGGTACGCAGTATTTT. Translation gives CATPREDMGTQYF.

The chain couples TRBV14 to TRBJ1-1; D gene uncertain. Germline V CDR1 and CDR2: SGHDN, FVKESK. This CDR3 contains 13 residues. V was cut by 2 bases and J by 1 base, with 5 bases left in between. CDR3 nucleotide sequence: TGTGCCAGCAGCCAACCACCGAACACTGAAGCTTTCTTT. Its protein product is CASSQPPNTEAFF. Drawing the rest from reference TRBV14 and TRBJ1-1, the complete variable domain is EAGVTQFPSHSVIEKGQTVTLRCDPISGHDNLYWYRRVMGKEIKFLLHFVKESKQDESGMPNNRFLAERTGGTYSTLKVQPAELEDSGVYFCASSQPPNTEAFFGQGTRLTVV.

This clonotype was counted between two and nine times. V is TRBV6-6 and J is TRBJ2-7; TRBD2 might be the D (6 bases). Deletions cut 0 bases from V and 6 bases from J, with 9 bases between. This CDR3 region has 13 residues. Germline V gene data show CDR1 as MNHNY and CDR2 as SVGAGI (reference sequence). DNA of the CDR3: TGTGCCAGCAGTTACTCCACAGCGGGCGAGCAGTACGTC. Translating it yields CASSYSTAGEQYV.

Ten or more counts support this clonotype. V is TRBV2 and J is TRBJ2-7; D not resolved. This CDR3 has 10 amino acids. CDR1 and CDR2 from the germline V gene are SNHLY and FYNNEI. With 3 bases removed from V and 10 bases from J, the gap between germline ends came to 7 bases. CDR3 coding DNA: TGTGCCAGCAGTGAGAACGCTCAGTACTTC. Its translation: CASSENAQYF.

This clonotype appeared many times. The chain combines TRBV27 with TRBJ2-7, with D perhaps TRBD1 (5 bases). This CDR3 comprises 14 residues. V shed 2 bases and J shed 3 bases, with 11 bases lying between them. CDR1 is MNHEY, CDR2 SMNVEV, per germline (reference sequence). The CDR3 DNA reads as TGTGCCAGCAGTTTACAGGGAACGGGCTACGAGCAGTACTTC. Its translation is CASSLQGTGYEQYF.

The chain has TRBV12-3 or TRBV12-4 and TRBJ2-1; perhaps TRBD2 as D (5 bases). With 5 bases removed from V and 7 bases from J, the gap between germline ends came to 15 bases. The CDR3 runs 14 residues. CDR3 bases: TGTGCCAGCAGTGGCGGCCTAGCCCCGAATGAGCAGTTCTTC. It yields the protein CASSGGLAPNEQFF.

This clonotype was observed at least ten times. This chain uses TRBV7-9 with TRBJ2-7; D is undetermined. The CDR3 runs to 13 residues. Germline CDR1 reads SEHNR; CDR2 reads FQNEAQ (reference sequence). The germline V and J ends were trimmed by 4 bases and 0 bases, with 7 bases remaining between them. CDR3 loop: CASSSAHSYEQYF. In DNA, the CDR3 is TGTGCCAGCAGCTCCGCGCACTCCTACGAGCAGTACTTC.

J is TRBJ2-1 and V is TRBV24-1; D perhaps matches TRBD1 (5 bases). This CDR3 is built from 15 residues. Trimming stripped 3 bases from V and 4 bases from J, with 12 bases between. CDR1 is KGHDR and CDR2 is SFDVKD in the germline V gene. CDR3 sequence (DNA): TGTGCCACCAGTGATACAGGTTTACGGTACAATGAGCAGTTCTTC. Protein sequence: CATSDTGLRYNEQFF.

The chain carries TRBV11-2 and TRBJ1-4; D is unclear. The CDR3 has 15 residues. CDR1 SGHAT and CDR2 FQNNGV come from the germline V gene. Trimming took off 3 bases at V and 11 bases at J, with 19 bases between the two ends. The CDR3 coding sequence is TGTGCCAGCAGCTTTAGTGGCTTGGGTGTATGGAAACTGTTTTTT. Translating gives CASSFSGLGVWKLFF.

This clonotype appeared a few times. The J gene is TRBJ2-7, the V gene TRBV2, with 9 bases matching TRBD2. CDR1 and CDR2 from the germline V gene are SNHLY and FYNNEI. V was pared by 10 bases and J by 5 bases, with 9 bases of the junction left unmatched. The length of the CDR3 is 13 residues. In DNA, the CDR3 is TGTGCCACCCAGCGGAGCGGGAGGCACGAGCAGTACTTC. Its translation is CATQRSGRHEQYF.

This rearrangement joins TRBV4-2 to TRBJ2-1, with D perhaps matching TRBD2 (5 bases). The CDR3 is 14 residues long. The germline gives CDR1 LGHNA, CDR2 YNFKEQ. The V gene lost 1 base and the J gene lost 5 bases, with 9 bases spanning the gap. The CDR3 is CASSQGPRDNEQFF. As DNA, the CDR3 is TGTGCCAGCAGCCAAGGGCCGCGGGACAATGAGCAGTTCTTC.

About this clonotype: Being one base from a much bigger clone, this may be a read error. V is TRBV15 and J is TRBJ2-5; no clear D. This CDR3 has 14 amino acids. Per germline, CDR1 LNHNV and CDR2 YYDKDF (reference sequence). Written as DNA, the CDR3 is TGTGCCACCAGCAGAGGAGTCACCCAAGAGACCCAGTGCTTC. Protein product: CATSRGVTQETQCF.

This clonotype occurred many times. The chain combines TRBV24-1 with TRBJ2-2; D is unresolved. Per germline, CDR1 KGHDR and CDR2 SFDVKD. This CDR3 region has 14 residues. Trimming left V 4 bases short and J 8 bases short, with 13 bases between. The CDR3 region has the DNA TGTGCCACCAGTGACCGTGGACGGCGGGGGGAGCTGTTTTTT. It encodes CATSDRGRRGELFF.

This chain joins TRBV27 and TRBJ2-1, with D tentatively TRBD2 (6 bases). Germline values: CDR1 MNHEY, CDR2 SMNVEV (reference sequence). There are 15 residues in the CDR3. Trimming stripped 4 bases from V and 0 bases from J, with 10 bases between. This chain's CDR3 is CASSSLGSSYNEQFF. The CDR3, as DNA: TGTGCCAGCAGTTCGCTCGGGAGCTCCTACAATGAGCAGTTCTTC.

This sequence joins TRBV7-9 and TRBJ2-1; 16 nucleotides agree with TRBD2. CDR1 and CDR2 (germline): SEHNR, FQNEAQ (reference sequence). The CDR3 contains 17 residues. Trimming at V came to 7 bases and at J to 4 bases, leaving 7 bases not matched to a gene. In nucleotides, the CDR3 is TGTGCCAGCACCTCGGGACTAGCGGGAGGGCCGTACAATGAGCAGTTCTTC. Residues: CASTSGLAGGPYNEQFF.

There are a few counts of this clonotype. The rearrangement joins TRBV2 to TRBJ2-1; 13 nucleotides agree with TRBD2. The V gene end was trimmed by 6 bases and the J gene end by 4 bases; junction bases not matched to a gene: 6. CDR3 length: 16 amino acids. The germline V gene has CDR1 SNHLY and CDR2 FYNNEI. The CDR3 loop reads CASRPGTSGKYNEQFF. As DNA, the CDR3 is TGTGCCAGCAGGCCCGGGACTAGCGGGAAGTACAATGAGCAGTTCTTC.